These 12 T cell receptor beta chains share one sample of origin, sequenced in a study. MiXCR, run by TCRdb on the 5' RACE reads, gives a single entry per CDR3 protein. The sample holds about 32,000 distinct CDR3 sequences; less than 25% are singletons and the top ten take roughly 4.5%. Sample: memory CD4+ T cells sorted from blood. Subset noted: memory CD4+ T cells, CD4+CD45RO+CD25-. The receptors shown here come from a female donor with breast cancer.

CDR3 bases: TGTGCCAGCAGTTCAGGGGAGCACTACGAGCAGTACTTC. Translation: CASSSGEHYEQYF. The V call is TRBV28, the J call TRBJ2-7; possible D gene TRBD1, 6 bases. Germline CDR1 and CDR2: MDHEN and SYDVKM. V gave up 4 bases and J gave up 3 bases, with 10 bases separating them. The CDR3 spans 13 residues.

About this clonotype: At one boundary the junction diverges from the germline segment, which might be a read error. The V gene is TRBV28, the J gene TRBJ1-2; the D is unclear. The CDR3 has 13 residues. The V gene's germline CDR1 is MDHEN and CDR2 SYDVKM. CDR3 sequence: CACSFGSKNGYTF. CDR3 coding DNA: TGTGCCTGCAGTTTCGGATCCAAGAATGGCTACACCTTC.

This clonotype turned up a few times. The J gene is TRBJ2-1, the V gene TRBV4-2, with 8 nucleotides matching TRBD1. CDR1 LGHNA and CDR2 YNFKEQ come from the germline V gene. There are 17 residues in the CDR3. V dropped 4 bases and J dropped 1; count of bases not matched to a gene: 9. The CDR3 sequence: CASSLKEGTGSYNEQFF. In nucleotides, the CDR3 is TGTGCCAGCAGCCTCAAAGAAGGGACAGGTTCCTACAATGAGCAGTTCTTC.

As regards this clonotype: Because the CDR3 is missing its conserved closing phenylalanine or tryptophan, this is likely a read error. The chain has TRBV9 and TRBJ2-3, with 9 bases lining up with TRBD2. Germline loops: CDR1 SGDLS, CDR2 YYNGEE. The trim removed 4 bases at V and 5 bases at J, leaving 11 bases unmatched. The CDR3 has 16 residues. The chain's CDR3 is CASSPRLAGFRDTQYY. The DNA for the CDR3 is TGTGCCAGCAGCCCCCGGCTAGCGGGATTCAGAGATACGCAGTATTAT.

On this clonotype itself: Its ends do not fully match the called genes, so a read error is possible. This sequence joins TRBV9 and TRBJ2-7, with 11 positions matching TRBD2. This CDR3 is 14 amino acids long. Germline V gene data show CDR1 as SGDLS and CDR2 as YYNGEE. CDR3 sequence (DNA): TGTGCCAGGAGCGTAGCGGGAGGGTCCGACGAGCAGTACTTC. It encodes CARSVAGGSDEQYF.

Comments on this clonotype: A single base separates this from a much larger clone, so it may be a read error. CDR3 region: CTSSVGGGLNEQYF. CDR3 nucleotide sequence: TGTACCAGCAGCGTAGGGGGAGGGCTCAACGAGCAGTACTTC. The rearrangement joins TRBV9 to TRBJ2-7, with a weak D call TRBD2 (7 bases). This CDR3 comprises 14 residues. Germline assignment: CDR1 SGDLS and CDR2 YYNGEE.

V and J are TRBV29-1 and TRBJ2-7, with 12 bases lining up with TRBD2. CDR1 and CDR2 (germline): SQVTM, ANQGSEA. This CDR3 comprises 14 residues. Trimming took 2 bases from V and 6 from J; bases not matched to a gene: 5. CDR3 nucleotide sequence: TGCAGCGTTGAAACTAGCGGGAGGTCCCGCGAGCAGTACTTC. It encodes CSVETSGRSREQYF.

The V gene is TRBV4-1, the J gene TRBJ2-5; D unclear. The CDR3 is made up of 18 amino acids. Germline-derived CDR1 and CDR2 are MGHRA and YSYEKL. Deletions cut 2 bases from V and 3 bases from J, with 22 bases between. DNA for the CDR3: TGCGCCAGCAGCCAAACCCCCCAAAGCATGGTTGGGGAAGAGACCCAGTACTTC. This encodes CASSQTPQSMVGEETQYF.

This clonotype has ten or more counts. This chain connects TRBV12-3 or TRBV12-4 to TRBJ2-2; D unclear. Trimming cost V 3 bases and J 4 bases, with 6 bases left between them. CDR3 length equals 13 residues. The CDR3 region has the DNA TGTGCCAGCAGTTTCTCCCGCACCGGGGAGCTGTTTTTT. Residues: CASSFSRTGELFF.

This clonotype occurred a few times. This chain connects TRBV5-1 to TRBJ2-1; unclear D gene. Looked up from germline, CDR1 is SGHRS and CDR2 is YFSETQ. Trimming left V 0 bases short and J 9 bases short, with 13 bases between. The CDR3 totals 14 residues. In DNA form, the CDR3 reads TGCGCCAGCAGCTTGGGGCACGAAGGGCCTGAGCAGTTCTTC. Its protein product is CASSLGHEGPEQFF.

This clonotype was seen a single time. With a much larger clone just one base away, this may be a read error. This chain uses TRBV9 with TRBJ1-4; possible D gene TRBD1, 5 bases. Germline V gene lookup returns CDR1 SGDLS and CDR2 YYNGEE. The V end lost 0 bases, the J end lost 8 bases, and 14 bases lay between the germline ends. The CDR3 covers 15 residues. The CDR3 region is CASSVDGHPGEKLFF. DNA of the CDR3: TGTGCCAGCAGCGTAGACGGACATCCGGGGGAAAAACTGTTTTTT. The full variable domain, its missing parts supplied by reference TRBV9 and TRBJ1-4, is DSGVTQTPKHLITATGQRVTLRCSPRSGDLSVYWYQQSLDQGLQFLIQYYNGEERAKGNILERFSAQQFPDLHSELNLSSLELGDSALYFCASSVDGHPGEKLFFGSGTQLSVL.

The CDR3 DNA follows: TGTGCCAGCTCCAGAGACGCCTATGGCTACACCTTC. Its translation is CASSRDAYGYTF. The chain couples TRBV6-1 to TRBJ1-2, with no clear D. Germline CDR1 and CDR2: MNHNS and SASEGT. The CDR3 length is 12 residues. Deletions cut 8 bases from V and 4 bases from J, with 11 bases between.